This T cell receptor beta chain was sequenced in a study of metastatic and nonmetastatic thyroid tumors. Study context: The comparison covered peripheral blood and tumor or nodule tissue in malignant and benign thyroid patients.

Each patient came to thyroid surgery without any prior treatment (of any kind). This CDR3 region has 13 residues. Trimming removed 7 bases at V and 5 bases at J, with 14 bases between. Germline values: CDR1 MNHEY, CDR2 SVGEGT. The authors' processing: CDR3 differences across clinicopathological groups were used to build a distant-metastasis classifier for papillary thyroid cancer. TCRdb re-called clones from the PCR reads using MiXCR. Here the V and J calls rest on TCRdb's processing, not on the authors' analysis. The table shows around 53,000 clones, with roughly 22% occurring only once. The sequenced material came from blood. The receptor comes from a female donor with papillary thyroid cancer or a benign thyroid nodule (not recorded which). Some clones in this sample may be carry-over from other donors' samples. The chain links TRBV6-2 or TRBV6-3 to TRBJ2-5; D is unclear. CDR3 DNA sequence: TGTGCCAGCATCCCGACATGGGTGGAGACCCAGTACTTC. As protein: CASIPTWVETQYF.